The 20 T cell receptor beta chains below were found in one sample sequenced in a study of blood T cell repertoires in COVID-19 (dated by TCRdb to about 2020). The library was made by the immunoSEQ multiplex PCR assay. TCRdb limited this immuneACCESS table to in-frame rearrangements with V and J called. A share of clones is missing; checked studies link under half to unresolved V genes, and the rest is unexplained. This sample holds a few hundred thousand clones; 87% were observed only once. Clones ranked in the top ten supply under 2.5% of the sample. Material for sequencing was peripheral blood. The receptors stem from a woman aged 50 to 60 with acute or convalescent COVID-19.

This chain connects TRBV9 to TRBJ2-1; D is perhaps TRBD1 (6 bases). Per germline, CDR1 SGDLS and CDR2 YYNGEE. V lost 4 bases and J lost 9, with 14 bases in between. CDR3 length: 13 residues. DNA for the CDR3: TGTGCCAGCAGCTTCGGGACATTCGGTGAGCAGTTCTTC. Amino acid sequence: CASSFGTFGEQFF. The full variable domain, its missing parts supplied by reference TRBV9 and TRBJ2-1, is DSGVTQTPKHLITATGQRVTLRCSPRSGDLSVYWYQQSLDQGLQFLIQYYNGEERAKGNILERFSAQQFPDLHSELNLSSLELGDSALYFCASSFGTFGEQFFGPGTRLTVL.

V gene TRBV7-3 combines with J gene TRBJ1-2, with D perhaps TRBD1 (6 bases). V was clipped by 2 bases and J by 6 bases, with 10 bases between them. CDR3 length equals 13 residues. Germline assignment: CDR1 SGHTA and CDR2 FQGTGA. The CDR3 loop is CASSLPGVHGYTF. The CDR3 DNA sequence: TGTGCCAGCAGCTTACCAGGGGTGCATGGCTACACCTTC.

V usage is TRBV4-1 and J usage is TRBJ2-7; 12 bases fit TRBD2. Germline V gene sequence: CDR1 MGHRA, CDR2 YSYEKL. This CDR3 is built from 18 residues. The V and J ends lost 2 bases and 0 bases, in that order; junction bases with no gene match: 8. CDR3 residues: CASSQPLAGGLLSYEQYF. The CDR3 DNA follows: TGCGCCAGCAGCCAACCCCTAGCGGGAGGGCTCCTCTCCTACGAGCAGTACTTC.

The chain links TRBV6-1 to TRBJ2-7; 9 bases fit TRBD2. V shed 4 bases and J 0 bases; nucleotides not matched to a gene: 7. CDR3 size: 16 residues. Per the germline V gene, CDR1 is MNHNS and CDR2 is SASEGT. The CDR3 here is CASSVPTSGLSYEQYF. The CDR3 region has the DNA TGTGCCAGCAGTGTCCCGACTAGCGGCCTCTCCTACGAGCAGTACTTC.

The rearrangement links TRBV2 to TRBJ1-2, with 8 bases lining up with TRBD1. CDR3 size: 15 residues. V lost 5 bases and J lost 2; bases outside the gene matches: 7. Germline V gene lookup returns CDR1 SNHLY and CDR2 FYNNEI. The CDR3 nucleotides are TGTGCCAGCAGTCTTAGACAGGGGCGGAACTATGGCTACACCTTC. Its translation: CASSLRQGRNYGYTF.

A word on this clone: The sample contains more than one DNA sequence encoding this CDR3. The rearrangement links TRBV30 to TRBJ1-5, with 7 positions matching TRBD1. Germline CDR1 is GTSNPN and CDR2 is SVGIG (reference sequence). The CDR3 covers 13 residues. After removal of 1 base from V and 4 bases from J, the junction contained 1 base not matched to a gene. The CDR3 sequence is CAWSDRGNQPQHF. The CDR3 region has the DNA TGTGCCTGGAGTGACAGGGGTAATCAGCCCCAGCATTTT.

The chain recombines TRBV5-1 with TRBJ2-1, with TRBD2 identical over 12 bases. V was clipped by 2 bases and J by 1 base; unmatched bases: 7. CDR1 is SGHRS and CDR2 is YFSETQ in the germline V gene. The length of the CDR3 is 18 residues. As DNA, the CDR3 is TGCGCCAGCAGCTTTGAGACTAGCGGGAGAAGTTCCTACAATGAGCAGTTCTTC. Its translation is CASSFETSGRSSYNEQFF.

The chain links TRBV18 to TRBJ1-4; D gene uncertain. The germline gives CDR1 KGHSH, CDR2 LQKENI. The CDR3 is 16 residues long. Trimming took off 6 bases at V and 11 bases at J, with 25 bases between the two ends. CDR3 DNA sequence: TGTGCCAGCTCCCTAACCAAAGGACGGACGCCGGGGAAACTGTTTTTT. Amino acids: CASSLTKGRTPGKLFF.

The chain has TRBV24-1 and TRBJ2-5; maybe TRBD1 (6 bases). V was pared by 1 base and J by 2 bases, with 7 bases between. CDR1 is KGHDR, CDR2 SFDVKD, per germline. There are 14 residues in the CDR3. CDR3: CATSDFRGQETQYF. CDR3 nucleotides: TGTGCCACCAGTGATTTTAGGGGGCAAGAGACCCAGTACTTC.

The chain couples TRBV27 to TRBJ1-5, with D tentatively TRBD1 (5 bases). Trimming removed 6 bases at V and 2 bases at J, with 11 bases between. Germline values: CDR1 MNHEY, CDR2 SMNVEV (reference sequence). The CDR3 extends over 14 amino acids. This CDR3 reads CASRLGGGNQPQHF. The CDR3 DNA is TGTGCCAGCAGACTCGGGGGAGGCAATCAGCCCCAGCATTTT.

The genes are TRBV6-2 or TRBV6-3 and TRBJ2-7; no definite D call. CDR1 is MNHEY, CDR2 SVGEGT, per germline. The germline V and J ends were trimmed by 6 bases and 0 bases, with 15 bases remaining between them. The CDR3 spans 15 residues. The CDR3 bases are TGTGCCAGCAGCTTCGACTTTTCGAGCTCCTACGAGCAGTACTTC. It yields the protein CASSFDFSSSYEQYF.

This chain uses TRBV28 with TRBJ1-6; 7 nucleotides match TRBD1. The CDR3 has 14 residues. V was pared by 5 bases and J by 6 bases, with 4 bases of the junction left unmatched. Germline V gene sequence: CDR1 MDHEN, CDR2 SYDVKM. CDR3 coding DNA: TGTGCCAGCAGTGGACAGGCCTCTAATTCACCCCTCCACTTT. Translated, it gives CASSGQASNSPLHF. Combining the CDR3 with reference TRBV28 and TRBJ1-6 gives the whole variable domain DVKVTQSSRYLVKRTGEKVFLECVQDMDHENMFWYRQDPGLGLRLIYFSYDVKMKEKGDIPEGYSVSREKKERFSLILESASTNQTSMYLCASSGQASNSPLHFGNGTRLTVT.

The genes are TRBV19 and TRBJ2-2, with 10 positions matching TRBD1. This CDR3 has 16 amino acids. Trimming cost V 4 bases and J 4 bases; bases outside gene matches: 6. Germline lookup yields CDR1 LNHDA and CDR2 SQIVND (reference sequence). CDR3 sequence reads: CASSRDRGRVTGELFF. Here the CDR3 DNA reads TGTGCCAGTAGTAGGGACAGGGGAAGGGTCACCGGGGAGCTGTTTTTT.

J is TRBJ2-2 and V is TRBV9, with D unclear. This CDR3 has 13 residues. Trimming cost V 1 base and J 7 bases, with 8 bases left between them. Germline CDR1 is SGDLS and CDR2 is YYNGEE. The CDR3 nucleotides are TGTGCCAGCAGCGTAATCGGTAGCGGGGAGCTGTTTTTT. As protein: CASSVIGSGELFF.

This chain joins TRBV7-9 and TRBJ2-3; a possible D gene is TRBD1 (7 bases). V shed 6 bases and J shed 2 bases, with 12 bases lying between them. Germline assignment: CDR1 SEHNR and CDR2 FQNEAQ (reference sequence). The CDR3 covers 14 residues. The CDR3 region is CASRAGQFTDTQYF. In DNA form, the CDR3 reads TGTGCCAGCAGGGCGGGACAGTTCACAGATACGCAGTATTTT. The variable domain in full, completed from reference TRBV7-9 and TRBJ2-3, reads DTGVSQNPRHKITKRGQNVTFRCDPISEHNRLYWYRQTLGQGPEFLTYFQNEAQLEKSRLLSDRFSAERPKGSFSTLEIQRTEQGDSAMYLCASRAGQFTDTQYFGPGTRLTVL.

The chain joins TRBV6-2 or TRBV6-3 to TRBJ2-7, with 9 bases lining up with TRBD2. CDR3 length: 16 residues. The J segment lost 3 bases and the V segment lost 2 bases, leaving 8 bases of the junction unmatched. Germline V gene data show CDR1 as MNHEY and CDR2 as SVGEGT. The CDR3 DNA is TGTGCCAGCAGTTACGCTATTAGCGGGAGACGCTACGAGCAGTACTTC. Protein product: CASSYAISGRRYEQYF.

The CDR3 region is CASSLFPGVGNTGELFF. In nucleotides, the CDR3 is TGTGCCAGCAGTTTATTTCCGGGAGTCGGGAACACCGGGGAGCTGTTTTTT. This chain connects TRBV27 to TRBJ2-2; D possibly corresponds to TRBD2 (6 bases). Trimming removed 1 base from V and 1 base from J, with 13 bases in between. The CDR3 is 17 amino acids. From germline, CDR1 is MNHEY and CDR2 SMNVEV (reference sequence).

The chain carries TRBV27 and TRBJ2-7; TRBD1 matches 10 bases. Germline-derived CDR1 and CDR2 are MNHEY and SMNVEV (reference sequence). The V and J ends lost 8 bases and 5 bases, in that order; junction bases with no gene match: 12. This CDR3 is built from 15 residues. DNA for the CDR3: TGTGCCAGCGGAACCCCGGGGGACAGGGGAAACGAGCAGTACTTC. Protein sequence: CASGTPGDRGNEQYF.

This clone was found once. The CDR3 DNA follows: TGTGCCACCCAACCGATCGGAGAAGGCTACACCTTC. The encoded protein is CATQPIGEGYTF. The chain joins TRBV15 to TRBJ1-2; D ambiguous. The germline V and J ends were trimmed by 8 bases and 8 bases, with 15 bases remaining between them. The CDR3 extends over 12 amino acids. CDR1 LNHNV and CDR2 YYDKDF come from the germline V gene (reference sequence).

The rearrangement links TRBV7-8 to TRBJ1-4; 9 bases map to TRBD1. The CDR3 contains 17 residues. After removal of 5 bases from V and 4 bases from J, the junction contained 11 bases not matched to a gene. Germline V gives CDR1 SGHVS, CDR2 FQNEAQ. In DNA form, the CDR3 reads TGTGCCAGCAGCCCTTACTCGATGACAGGGGGTAATGAAAAACTGTTTTTT. Translated, it gives CASSPYSMTGGNEKLFF.